Shown below are 21 T cell receptor beta chains from a single sample sequenced in a study of shared clonotypes between healthy human individuals. Sequencing used immunoSEQ multiplex PCR; TCRdb keeps in-frame clones, though not all of them. The sample includes approximately 530,000 clones, about 96% of them seen just once. Specimen: naive CD4+ T cells sorted from blood. The sample's subset: CD45RA+ positively selected. These receptors were collected from a woman in her 30s in good health.

The chain carries TRBV28 and TRBJ2-4, with 10 bases fitting TRBD1. Per germline, CDR1 MDHEN and CDR2 SYDVKM. The CDR3 has 15 residues. V was pared by 5 bases and J by 7 bases, with 8 bases of the junction left unmatched. The CDR3 loop is CASSATGTGENIQYF. The DNA of the CDR3 is TGTGCCAGCAGTGCAACCGGGACAGGGGAGAACATTCAGTACTTC.

V and J are TRBV6-1 and TRBJ2-2, with D unresolved. Germline V CDR1 and CDR2: MNHNS, SASEGT. The CDR3 extends over 14 amino acids. V was clipped by 5 bases and J by 7 bases, with 14 bases between them. The CDR3 nucleotides are TGTGCCAGCAGTCCCCAAGACGGCTTCGGGGAGCTGTTTTTT. It specifies CASSPQDGFGELFF.

The V and J genes are TRBV7-6 and TRBJ2-3, with a possible D match to TRBD2 (6 bases). The CDR3 sequence is 16 residues long. The V gene lost 5 bases and the J gene lost 0 bases, with 15 bases spanning the gap. Germline CDR1 and CDR2: SGHVS and FNYEAQ. The CDR3: CASSQMTSSSTDTQYF. The CDR3, as DNA: TGTGCCAGCAGCCAAATGACTAGTTCGAGCACAGATACGCAGTATTTT. The entire variable domain, with the rest obtained from reference TRBV7-6 and TRBJ2-3, is as follows: GAGVSQSPRYKVTKRGQDVALRCDPISGHVSLYWYRQALGQGPEFLTYFNYEAQQDKSGLPNDRFSAERPEGSISTLTIQRTEQRDSAMYRCASSQMTSSSTDTQYFGPGTRLTVL.

Turning to this clone: This same CDR3 is encoded by further DNA sequences in the sample. The chain couples TRBV7-9 to TRBJ2-2; D is perhaps TRBD2 (6 bases). V was clipped by 5 bases and J by 1 base, with 8 bases between them. Looked up from germline, CDR1 is SEHNR and CDR2 is FQNEAQ (reference sequence). CDR3 length: 14 residues. CDR3: CASSLSGNTGELFF. Written as DNA, the CDR3 is TGTGCCAGCAGCCTTAGCGGGAACACCGGGGAGCTGTTTTTT. The full variable domain, with the rest looked up from reference TRBV7-9 and TRBJ2-2, is DTGVSQNPRHKITKRGQNVTFRCDPISEHNRLYWYRQTLGQGPEFLTYFQNEAQLEKSRLLSDRFSAERPKGSFSTLEIQRTEQGDSAMYLCASSLSGNTGELFFGEGSRLTVL.

The gene calls are TRBV28 and TRBJ2-1, with TRBD1 identical over 7 bases. Trimming at V came to 6 bases and at J to 7 bases, leaving 9 bases not matched to a gene. There are 14 residues in the CDR3. Germline CDR1 reads MDHEN; CDR2 reads SYDVKM. The CDR3: CASRSDRVRNEQFF. The DNA for the CDR3 is TGTGCCAGCAGATCAGACAGGGTGAGGAATGAGCAGTTCTTC.

The chain carries TRBV5-1 and TRBJ1-2; unclear D gene. The CDR3 is made up of 13 amino acids. Germline CDR1 reads SGHRS; CDR2 reads YFSETQ. Trimming shortened V by 2 bases and J by 2 bases, and 7 bases separated the two germline ends. This CDR3 is CASSLRQNYGYTF. DNA for the CDR3: TGCGCCAGCAGCTTAAGGCAAAACTATGGCTACACCTTC.

This clone appeared once. The V and J genes are TRBV7-9 and TRBJ1-5; weak D call: TRBD1 (5 bases). V was clipped by 5 bases and J by 3 bases, with 11 bases between them. The germline gives CDR1 SEHNR, CDR2 FQNEAQ (reference sequence). The CDR3 spans 14 residues. The CDR3 region has the DNA TGTGCCAGCAGCCCAGTGGGGCTCAATCAGCCCCAGCATTTT. This encodes CASSPVGLNQPQHF.

The V gene is TRBV2, the J gene TRBJ1-2; D gene ambiguous. The CDR3 extends over 13 amino acids. V lost 11 bases, J lost 0 bases, and 13 bases lay in between. Germline V gene lookup returns CDR1 SNHLY and CDR2 FYNNEI. CDR3 nucleotide sequence: TGTGCCGTCAGCAACTCCTCTAACTATGGCTACACCTTC. This sequence encodes CAVSNSSNYGYTF.

The chain couples TRBV5-1 to TRBJ2-7, with 12 bases lining up with TRBD1. The V gene end was trimmed by 4 bases and the J gene end by 5 bases; junction bases not matched to a gene: 16. CDR1 is SGHRS and CDR2 is YFSETQ in the germline V gene. The CDR3 has 18 amino acids. CDR3 amino acids: CASSMYSPGQGAGHEQYF. Written as DNA, the CDR3 is TGCGCCAGCAGCATGTATAGTCCGGGACAGGGGGCTGGCCACGAGCAGTACTTC.

This clone was recorded only once. The V call is TRBV7-9, the J call TRBJ2-2; 12 positions agree with TRBD1. Germline V CDR1 and CDR2: SEHNR, FQNEAQ (reference sequence). The CDR3 sequence is 18 residues long. V lost 3 bases and J lost 6; bases outside the gene matches: 11. The CDR3 protein is CASSFSPGTGGESGELFF. DNA for the CDR3: TGTGCCAGCAGCTTCAGTCCGGGGACAGGGGGCGAATCCGGGGAGCTGTTTTTT.

V is TRBV28 and J is TRBJ2-5; 7 bases align to TRBD2. The CDR3 covers 14 residues. The trim removed 3 bases at V and 6 bases at J, leaving 7 bases unmatched. Germline assignment: CDR1 MDHEN and CDR2 SYDVKM. For the CDR3, the DNA is TGTGCCAGCAGTTTCGGCGGGAGTTCGAAGACCCAGTACTTC. Translated: CASSFGGSSKTQYF.

V gene TRBV27 combines with J gene TRBJ2-7, with 8 bases lining up with TRBD1. CDR3 length: 15 residues. Per the germline V gene, CDR1 is MNHEY and CDR2 is SMNVEV (reference sequence). V lost 2 bases, J lost 0 bases, and 3 bases stayed unmatched. The CDR3 DNA reads TGTGCCAGCAGTTTAAGGGACAGGAACTCCTACGAGCAGTACTTC. This gives the protein CASSLRDRNSYEQYF.

The V call is TRBV6-1, the J call TRBJ1-4; weak D call: TRBD1 (6 bases). The CDR3 has 13 amino acids. CDR1 is MNHNS, CDR2 SASEGT, per germline. V shed 4 bases and J shed 4 bases, with 7 bases lying between them. The CDR3 bases are TGTGCCAGCAGTGGGACAGTTAATGAAAAACTGTTTTTT. Translation gives CASSGTVNEKLFF.

J is TRBJ1-6 and V is TRBV11-2, with D possibly being TRBD1 (5 bases). The CDR3 runs 18 residues. Trimming pared 3 bases from V and 8 bases from J, leaving 23 bases between. Germline V gives CDR1 SGHAT, CDR2 FQNNGV. The CDR3 DNA is TGTGCCAGCAGCTTTCGGATACAGGCGTTTCTTGACTATTCACCCCTCCACTTT. Protein: CASSFRIQAFLDYSPLHF.

The CDR3 DNA follows: TGTGCCAGCAGCCGCGGGACAAATAGCTACGAGCAGTACTTC. Protein product: CASSRGTNSYEQYF. The chain employs TRBV7-9 and TRBJ2-7, with D possibly being TRBD1 or TRBD2 (6 bases each). V lost 5 bases and J 3 bases, leaving 14 bases between the germline ends. The length of the CDR3 is 14 residues. Germline V gene sequence: CDR1 SEHNR, CDR2 FQNEAQ (reference sequence). Variable domain in full (rest from reference TRBV7-9 and TRBJ2-7): DTGVSQNPRHKITKRGQNVTFRCDPISEHNRLYWYRQTLGQGPEFLTYFQNEAQLEKSRLLSDRFSAERPKGSFSTLEIQRTEQGDSAMYLCASSRGTNSYEQYFGPGTRLTVT.

This clone was observed once. V is TRBV11-2 and J is TRBJ2-7; maybe TRBD1 (6 bases). The CDR3 has 14 residues. The germline V gene has CDR1 SGHAT and CDR2 FQNNGV. Trimming removed 4 bases from V and 2 bases from J, with 12 bases in between. The CDR3 coding sequence is TGTGCCAGCAGCTCTCTCGGACAGACCTACGAGCAGTACTTC. Translating it yields CASSSLGQTYEQYF.

A word on this clone: The identical CDR3 is also encoded by other nucleotide sequences in the sample. The chain joins TRBV28 to TRBJ1-2; 12 bases align to TRBD1. The CDR3 consists of 14 residues. The germline V gene encodes CDR1 MDHEN and CDR2 SYDVKM. Unmatched junction bases numbered 5, after V lost 5 bases and J lost 7 bases. The CDR3 region has the DNA TGTGCCAGCAGTCTGGGACAGGGGGCCGGTGGCTACACCTTC. As protein: CASSLGQGAGGYTF.

The CDR3 region is CASSSEVYGYTF. CDR3 nucleotides: TGTGCCAGCAGCTCAGAAGTCTATGGCTACACCTTC. V is TRBV7-9 and J is TRBJ1-2; D gene ambiguous. V lost 4 bases to trimming and J lost 4 bases, with 7 bases between them. Looked up from germline, CDR1 is SEHNR and CDR2 is FQNEAQ (reference sequence). The CDR3 loop spans 12 amino acids. Combining the CDR3 with reference TRBV7-9 and TRBJ1-2 gives the whole variable domain DTGVSQNPRHKITKRGQNVTFRCDPISEHNRLYWYRQTLGQGPEFLTYFQNEAQLEKSRLLSDRFSAERPKGSFSTLEIQRTEQGDSAMYLCASSSEVYGYTFGSGTRLTVV.

The genes are TRBV30 and TRBJ1-5; no reliable D call. This CDR3 spans 15 amino acids. Germline lookup yields CDR1 GTSNPN and CDR2 SVGIG (reference sequence). Deletions cut 0 bases from V and 0 bases from J, with 9 bases between. The CDR3 DNA sequence: TGTGCCTGGAGTGTAATCGGTTATAGCAATCAGCCCCAGCATTTT. Protein product: CAWSVIGYSNQPQHF.

The V and J genes are TRBV7-9 and TRBJ1-1; D gene unclear. Trimming shortened V by 3 bases and J by 1 base, and 9 bases separated the two germline ends. Germline CDR1 reads SEHNR; CDR2 reads FQNEAQ (reference sequence). This CDR3 comprises 14 residues. The DNA of the CDR3 is TGTGCCAGCAGCTTTCTAGGGAAGAACACTGAAGCTTTCTTT. Translated: CASSFLGKNTEAFF.

This clone was observed a few times. The chain combines TRBV2 with TRBJ1-3; possible D gene TRBD1, 5 bases. Trimming pared 6 bases from V and 0 bases from J, leaving 21 bases between. Per the germline V gene, CDR1 is SNHLY and CDR2 is FYNNEI. The CDR3 sequence is 18 residues long. In DNA, the CDR3 is TGTGCCAGCAGGGATCCGGGACGGCCCGTCTTCTCTGGAAACACCATATATTTT. It specifies CASRDPGRPVFSGNTIYF.